This T cell receptor beta chain was captured in a study of T cells after posttransplantation cyclophosphamide. Whole-study findings and limits: Donor-recipient repertoire similarity was low at 1-2 months, rising over year one. Blood and skin or GI T cell repertoires showed limited TRB overlap. TRB clonality was highly associated with recipient CMV seropositivity and reactivation.

Comments on this clone: Its target is unknown.

Sequencing was performed with immunoSEQ multiplex PCR; in TCRdb, only in-frame clones are kept and a portion is missing. This table holds about 22,000 clones, about nine tenths found once. Cyclophosphamide on days +3 and +4 followed busulfan-fludarabine conditioning and a marrow graft. The material was PBMCs, obtained after allogeneic stem cell transplant with posttransplant cyclophosphamide. The receptor was derived from a female patient between 30 and 39 years old who received an allogeneic stem cell transplant from an unrelated donor, was CMV-positive, and had no GVHD. Some T cells may originate from the graft donor.

CDR3 protein: CETSQGSYYNEQFF. The CDR3 DNA sequence: TGTGAAACGTCACAGGGATCATACTACAATGAGCAGTTCTTC. The chain recombines TRBV28 with TRBJ2-1; tentatively, D is TRBD1 (6 bases). The CDR3 extends over 14 amino acids. CDR1 and CDR2 from the germline V gene are MDHEN and SYDVKM.